The subject of this entry is one TCR beta chain. Its specificity is not known. These data originate in a study of identical twins. Study results and limitations: The study based its conclusions on cross-sectional statistical analysis and did not follow the same donors. The degree of excess twin sharing was weaker in beta out-of-frame sequences.

TCRdb reprocessed the 5' RACE reads via MiXCR and lists one record per CDR3 protein. The profile shows approximately 500,000 distinct CDR3 sequences, approximately 24% of them singletons. This CDR3 is built from 16 residues. V was cut by 5 bases and J by 3 bases, with 19 bases left in between. CDR1 and CDR2 from the germline V gene are SGHTA and FQGNSA. This sample also belongs to another study, concerning T cells expressing NK-cell markers.

Sequenced material: CD4+ T cells sorted from blood. This clonotype originated in a woman between 18 and 30 years old in good health. The chain uses TRBV7-2 and TRBJ1-2; D is perhaps TRBD1 (5 bases). CDR3 sequence reads: CASSRINRPGDYGYTF. Here the CDR3 DNA reads TGTGCCAGCAGCCGTATTAATAGGCCGGGGGACTATGGCTACACCTTC.